The present entry profiles one TCR beta chain with its context. Trimming cost V 0 bases and J 0 bases, with 8 bases left between them. The CDR3 has 15 residues. Germline V gives CDR1 LGHDT, CDR2 YNNKEL (reference sequence). This specimen belongs to a study of blood T cell repertoires in COVID-19. In the study overall: Donors in the United States, Italy and Spain gave samples during acute or convalescent COVID-19. PBMCs, B-cell-depleted T cells, or T cells provided the cDNA or gDNA that made up the material.

Only in-frame clones appear in the TCRdb table, and some are missing; sequencing was by immunoSEQ multiplex PCR. The table shows a few hundred thousand clones, with around 83% occurring only once. Sequenced material: PBMCs or T cells enriched from blood (not recorded which). The genes are TRBV3-1 (or the pseudogene TRBV3-2) and TRBJ2-5, with D unresolved. The receptor comes from a woman aged 50 to 65 who had been exposed to COVID-19. Here the CDR3 DNA reads TGTGCCAGCAGCCAAGATGCGTCTAACCAAGAGACCCAGTACTTC. It codes for CASSQDASNQETQYF.